Described below is a single T cell receptor beta chain sequence and its context. The antigen remains undetermined. Here immunoSEQ multiplex PCR was the method, and the copy in TCRdb shows in-frame clones only, minus some. In the table there are 15,000 to 20,000 clones, more than 90% of which are singletons. The data originate from a study of chemoradiotherapy in HPV16-positive cancers. From germline, CDR1 is MNHEY and CDR2 SVGAGI. V trimming: 10 bases; J trimming: 5 bases; junction bases outside the gene matches: 7. The CDR3 is 13 amino acids. Study-level results: The functional HPV-specific definition rests on just a couple of HPV16-positive patients. Candidate HPV-specific clones and E7-related TCR motifs grew in tumor during treatment.

Samples were taken several times over chemoradiotherapy. Sequenced material: blood, taken from a patient who underwent chemoradiotherapy. This clonotype originated in a human donor with HPV-associated anogenital cancer. The chain joins TRBV6-5 to TRBJ1-5, with TRBD1 identical over 8 bases. The CDR3 DNA is TGTGCCACCAAACAGGGGGTTGATCAGCCCCAGCATTTT. This sequence encodes CATKQGVDQPQHF.